This T cell receptor beta chain was profiled in a study of blood T cell repertoires in COVID-19. Study-level information: Acute-phase and convalescent COVID-19 samples originated in the United States, Italy and Spain. Nucleic acid was either cDNA or gDNA, and it came from T cells, B-cell-depleted T cells, or PBMCs.

Sequencing used immunoSEQ multiplex PCR; TCRdb keeps in-frame clones, though not all of them. Of 85,000 to 110,000 clones listed, more than 85% are singletons. This CDR3 has 12 residues. From germline, CDR1 is DFQATT and CDR2 SNEGSKA (reference sequence). V lost 3 bases, J lost 11 bases, and 13 bases lay in between. The sequenced sample consisted of peripheral blood. The genes are TRBV20-1 and TRBJ1-4; D is uncertain. The receptor was isolated from a human donor in a cohort sampled during active COVID-19. CDR3 in DNA: TGCAGTGCTAGTTTACAGCTGGCGAAACTGTTTTTT. Translated: CSASLQLAKLFF.